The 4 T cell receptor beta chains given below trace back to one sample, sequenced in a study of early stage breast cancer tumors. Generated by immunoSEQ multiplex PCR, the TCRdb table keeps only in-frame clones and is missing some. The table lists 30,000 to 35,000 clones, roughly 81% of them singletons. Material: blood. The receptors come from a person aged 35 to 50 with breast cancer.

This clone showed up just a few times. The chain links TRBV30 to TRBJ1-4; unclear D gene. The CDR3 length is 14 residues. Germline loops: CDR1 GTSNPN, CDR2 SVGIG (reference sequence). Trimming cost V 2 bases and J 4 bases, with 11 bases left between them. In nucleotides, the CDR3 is TGTGCCTGGAGTAGCCAGACCGGTAATGAAAAACTGTTTTTT. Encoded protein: CAWSSQTGNEKLFF.

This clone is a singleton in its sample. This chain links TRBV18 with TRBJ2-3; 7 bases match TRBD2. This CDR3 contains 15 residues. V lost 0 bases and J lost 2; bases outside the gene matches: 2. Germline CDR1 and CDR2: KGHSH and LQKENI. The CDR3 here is CASSPPGLNTDTQYF. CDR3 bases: TGTGCCAGCTCACCACCGGGACTAAACACAGATACGCAGTATTTT.

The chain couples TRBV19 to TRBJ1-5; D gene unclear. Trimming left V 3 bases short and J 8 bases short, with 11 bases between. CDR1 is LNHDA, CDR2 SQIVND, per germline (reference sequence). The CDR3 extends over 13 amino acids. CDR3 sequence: CASSIGDQEPQHF. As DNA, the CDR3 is TGTGCCAGTAGTATTGGCGACCAGGAGCCCCAGCATTTT.

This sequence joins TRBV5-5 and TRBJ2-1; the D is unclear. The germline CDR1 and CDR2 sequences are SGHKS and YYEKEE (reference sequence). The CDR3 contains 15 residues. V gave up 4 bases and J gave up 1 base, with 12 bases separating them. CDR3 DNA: TGTGCCAGCAGCCGACTGAGTGGTTCCTACAATGAGCAGTTCTTC. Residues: CASSRLSGSYNEQFF.